Below, one T cell receptor (beta chain) is given with its context. Its antigen is undetermined. The table came from immunoSEQ multiplex PCR; TCRdb's copy has only in-frame clones and leaves some out. The profile shows tens of thousands of clones, 83% of them singletons. This entry comes from a study of CD4 T cell repertoires in COVID-19. Whole-study context: After more than eight days of IL-2 expansion, CFSE-low cells were relabeled and restimulated with other coronavirus spikes.

Study-level findings and limits: Two or all three memory subsets shared several highly expanded SARS-CoV-2-reactive clonotypes. Between roughly 6.5 and 26% of SARS-CoV-2 clonotypes also appeared in SARS-CoV and/or HKU1 spike cultures.

The clonotype originates from a human donor who had COVID-19. The starting material was CD4+ T cells from peripheral blood, obtained after recovery from COVID-19.

The CDR3 region has the DNA TGTGCCAGCAACTTGAGGGGTTCCGGGGAGCTGTTTTTT. Protein product: CASNLRGSGELFF. The gene calls are TRBV27 and TRBJ2-2; the D call may be TRBD1 or TRBD2 (5 bases each). Germline V lookup: CDR1 MNHEY, CDR2 SMNVEV (reference sequence). There are 13 residues in the CDR3. V was pared by 7 bases and J by 6 bases, with 12 bases between.